This TCR beta chain was captured by sequencing in a study of regulatory T cells in long-lasting Graves disease. Study observations and caveats: Possibly, accuracy suffered from the small sample size. TCR diversity was lower in persistent Graves' patients than in newly diagnosed ones. Persistent disease was characterized by preferential usage of TRBV28, TRBJ1-2 and TRBJ2-5.

Germline V gene data show CDR1 as KGHDR and CDR2 as SFDVKD. The CDR3 is made up of 16 amino acids. J was trimmed by 4 bases and V by 3 bases; bases with no gene match: 9. Sample time point: newly diagnosed GD, antithyroid drugs for less than 3 months. The TCR library was prepared using RNA isolated from PBMCs. In its sample, this clonotype was seen many times. The antigen is not known. In building TCR beta libraries, iRepertoire HTBI primers were used together with Arm-PCR of CDR3 regions. TCRdb re-derived calls from the multiplex PCR reads in MiXCR, one entry per CDR3 protein. The table lists approximately 270,000 distinct CDR3 sequences, roughly 18% of them singletons. The same sample was also used in a study of T cells in Graves' hyperthyroidism and ophthalmopathy.

The chain links TRBV24-1 to TRBJ1-2; 8 bases agree with TRBD1. The sample here was peripheral blood mononuclear cells (PBMCs), taken at new diagnosis, from a patient treated with antithyroid drugs. The source is a woman aged 25-40 years with Graves disease. The CDR3 DNA reads TGTGCCACCAGTGATCGCGGACAGGGAAAGCCCTATGGCTACACCTTC. Translation gives CATSDRGQGKPYGYTF.